The next 19 T cell receptor beta chains were all read from a single sample in a study of T-cell reconstitution after alpha-beta-depleted transplantation in children. As it was prepared, the TCRbeta library received unique molecular identifiers. Each CDR3 protein gets one entry after TCRdb re-called the PCR reads with MiXCR. The repertoire consists of some 350,000 distinct CDR3 sequences, with under 20% occurring once and the leading ten covering about 41%. Sequencing used PBMCs, mostly from graft donor cells, obtained 360 days after TCRalphabeta/CD19-depleted stem cell transplant. The source of these receptors is a male patient aged 2-15 years who had a stem cell transplant for acute lymphoblastic leukemia, so the T cells may come from the graft donor.

The sample holds a few counts of this clonotype. This sequence joins TRBV6-1 and TRBJ2-2; 8 bases are a match to TRBD1. Germline trimming cut 5 bases from V and 5 bases from J; bases unmatched to any gene: 10. The CDR3 has 16 amino acids. The germline V gene has CDR1 MNHNS and CDR2 SASEGT. CDR3 nucleotides: TGTGCCAGCAGTCCCCCGACAGGGGAAAGAACCGGGGAGCTGTTTTTT. Translated, it gives CASSPPTGERTGELFF.

This chain uses TRBV12-3 or TRBV12-4 with TRBJ2-4; 7 positions agree with TRBD2. CDR3 size: 14 residues. Unmatched junction bases numbered 7, after V lost 7 bases and J lost 4 bases. The CDR3, as DNA: TGTGCCAGCAAGCGAAGGGAGGGGAAAAACATTCAGTACTTC. Protein sequence: CASKRREGKNIQYF.

This clonotype was seen only a few times. The genes are TRBV20-1 and TRBJ2-4; no clear D. Trimming left V 2 bases short and J 7 bases short, with 12 bases between. The CDR3 runs 13 residues. Germline V lookup: CDR1 DFQATT, CDR2 SNEGSKA (reference sequence). CDR3 DNA: TGCAGTGCTAGACTAGTAGGTCGGAACATTCAGTACTTC. As protein: CSARLVGRNIQYF.

This clonotype was seen a few times. This rearrangement joins TRBV4-1 to TRBJ1-5; no firm D call. The CDR3 is 14 amino acids. Germline CDR1 and CDR2: MGHRA and YSYEKL. Deletions cut 4 bases from V and 8 bases from J, with 15 bases between. This CDR3 is CASSPPPPGEPQHF. The CDR3 DNA follows: TGCGCCAGCAGCCCCCCCCCTCCAGGTGAGCCCCAGCATTTT.

This clonotype was detected ten times or more. The J gene is TRBJ2-1, the V gene TRBV5-5; no definite D call. The CDR3 extends over 16 amino acids. Looked up from germline, CDR1 is SGHKS and CDR2 is YYEKEE (reference sequence). The germline V and J ends were trimmed by 2 bases and 0 bases, with 12 bases remaining between them. The CDR3 loop is CASSFRLSSSYNEQFF. The CDR3 DNA reads as TGTGCCAGCAGCTTTAGGCTCTCGAGCTCCTACAATGAGCAGTTCTTC.

This clonotype showed up many times. The genes are TRBV5-1 and TRBJ1-6; no clear D gene. Germline V gene sequence: CDR1 SGHRS, CDR2 YFSETQ. The CDR3 runs 15 residues. Trimming took 1 base from V and 7 from J, leaving 12 bases between them. CDR3: CASSLLQNGNSPLHF. The CDR3 region has the DNA TGCGCCAGCAGCTTGCTACAAAATGGAAATTCACCCCTCCACTTT.

This clonotype came up a few times. This chain connects TRBV10-3 to TRBJ2-3, with 7 bases matching TRBD2. The V gene's germline CDR1 is ENHRY and CDR2 SYGVKD. The length of the CDR3 is 13 residues. J was trimmed by 7 bases and V by 2 bases; bases with no gene match: 3. In nucleotides, the CDR3 is TGTGCCATCAGTGAGGCCGGGGGGAATACGCAGTATTTT. Encoded protein: CAISEAGGNTQYF.

This chain joins TRBV28 and TRBJ1-2, with a tentative D call TRBD1 (5 bases). Trimming shortened V by 3 bases and J by 4 bases, and 15 bases separated the two germline ends. CDR3 length equals 15 residues. The germline CDR1 and CDR2 sequences are MDHEN and SYDVKM. CDR3 sequence: CASSLAFVDSYGYTF. Here the CDR3 DNA reads TGTGCCAGCAGTTTGGCCTTCGTAGACAGCTATGGCTACACCTTC.

The genes are TRBV4-1 and TRBJ2-3; maybe TRBD1 (6 bases). The CDR3 is made up of 14 amino acids. The V end was cut by 8 bases, the J end by 1 base, with 13 bases between. Germline V gives CDR1 MGHRA, CDR2 YSYEKL. Here the CDR3 reads CASGRTDGTDTQYF. The CDR3 DNA follows: TGCGCCAGCGGGCGGACAGATGGCACAGATACGCAGTATTTT.

This clonotype has at least ten counts. The chain employs TRBV19 and TRBJ1-5, with no clear D. The CDR3 spans 15 residues. CDR1 is LNHDA, CDR2 SQIVND, per germline (reference sequence). V was clipped by 1 base and J by 3 bases, with 10 bases between them. CDR3 DNA sequence: TGTGCCAGTAGTATAGGCTCGTTCCCCAATCAGCCCCAGCATTTT. It codes for CASSIGSFPNQPQHF.

This clonotype was picked up a small number of times. V is TRBV7-8 and J is TRBJ2-5, with TRBD2 matching over 14 bases. V gave up 5 bases and J gave up 2 bases; unmatched junction bases: 7. The CDR3 covers 17 residues. Per the germline V gene, CDR1 is SGHVS and CDR2 is FQNEAQ. The CDR3 nucleotides are TGTGCCAGCAGCCCCAGACTAGCGGGAGGGATTCAAGAGACCCAGTACTTC. Protein: CASSPRLAGGIQETQYF.

The chain uses TRBV7-6 and TRBJ2-4; D not certain. Trimming left V 1 base short and J 6 bases short, with 13 bases between. Germline assignment: CDR1 SGHVS and CDR2 FNYEAQ. This CDR3 has 15 residues. For the CDR3, the DNA is TGTGCCAGCAGCTTAGGGCACCCTGATCTAAACATTCAGTACTTC. Its protein is CASSLGHPDLNIQYF.

This sequence joins TRBV19 and TRBJ1-1; D is unresolved. CDR3 size: 13 residues. Germline loops: CDR1 LNHDA, CDR2 SQIVND (reference sequence). The ends were cut back, 2 bases at V and 4 bases at J, with 8 bases in the middle. This CDR3 reads CASSISGITEAFF. CDR3 DNA: TGTGCCAGTAGTATAAGCGGCATCACTGAAGCTTTCTTT.

J is TRBJ1-5 and V is TRBV12-3 or TRBV12-4; no clear D. The CDR3 runs to 14 residues. V was pared by 7 bases and J by 2 bases, with 12 bases between. The CDR3: CASKEGFGNQPQHF. The CDR3 bases are TGTGCCAGCAAGGAGGGTTTTGGCAATCAGCCCCAGCATTTT.

The chain uses TRBV5-1 and TRBJ2-5; perhaps TRBD1 as D (5 bases). V was shortened by 5 bases and J by 4 bases, with 12 bases between the two germline ends. Germline loops: CDR1 SGHRS, CDR2 YFSETQ. The CDR3 extends over 13 amino acids. The CDR3 here is CASRGQGGETQYF. The CDR3 DNA is TGCGCCAGCAGAGGGCAGGGCGGAGAGACCCAGTACTTC.

This clonotype was detected many times. The chain recombines TRBV5-1 with TRBJ1-1; possibly TRBD1 for D (6 bases). The germline V gene encodes CDR1 SGHRS and CDR2 YFSETQ. The CDR3 totals 14 residues. The V and J ends lost 2 bases and 1 base respectively, with 9 bases between them. This CDR3 is CASSFQGRNTEAFF. As DNA, the CDR3 is TGCGCCAGCAGCTTTCAGGGGCGGAACACTGAAGCTTTCTTT.

This clonotype was detected a few times. This chain uses TRBV7-2 with TRBJ2-2; TRBD2 agrees at 15 bases. V was clipped by 2 bases and J by 0 bases; unmatched bases: 10. CDR1 and CDR2 (germline): SGHTA, FQGNSA. The CDR3 totals 21 residues. The CDR3 loop is CASSLPNGTSGRPSNTGELFF. CDR3 in DNA: TGTGCCAGCAGCTTACCTAACGGGACTAGCGGGAGGCCCTCGAACACCGGGGAGCTGTTTTTT.

The V gene is TRBV6-5, the J gene TRBJ1-3; D ambiguous. The germline V gene encodes CDR1 MNHEY and CDR2 SVGAGI. V lost 3 bases to trimming and J lost 0 bases, with 9 bases between them. The CDR3 extends over 15 amino acids. Written as DNA, the CDR3 is TGTGCCAGCAGTTATGGGCAGAGCTCTGGAAACACCATATATTTT. Amino acid sequence: CASSYGQSSGNTIYF.

This clonotype was observed a handful of times. This rearrangement joins TRBV20-1 to TRBJ1-2; D unclear. The CDR3 totals 11 residues. Trimming cost V 6 bases and J 4 bases, with 9 bases left between them. CDR1 and CDR2 from the germline V gene are DFQATT and SNEGSKA (reference sequence). CDR3 DNA: TGCAGTGCCACCCTTGCCTATGGCTACACCTTC. It translates to CSATLAYGYTF.